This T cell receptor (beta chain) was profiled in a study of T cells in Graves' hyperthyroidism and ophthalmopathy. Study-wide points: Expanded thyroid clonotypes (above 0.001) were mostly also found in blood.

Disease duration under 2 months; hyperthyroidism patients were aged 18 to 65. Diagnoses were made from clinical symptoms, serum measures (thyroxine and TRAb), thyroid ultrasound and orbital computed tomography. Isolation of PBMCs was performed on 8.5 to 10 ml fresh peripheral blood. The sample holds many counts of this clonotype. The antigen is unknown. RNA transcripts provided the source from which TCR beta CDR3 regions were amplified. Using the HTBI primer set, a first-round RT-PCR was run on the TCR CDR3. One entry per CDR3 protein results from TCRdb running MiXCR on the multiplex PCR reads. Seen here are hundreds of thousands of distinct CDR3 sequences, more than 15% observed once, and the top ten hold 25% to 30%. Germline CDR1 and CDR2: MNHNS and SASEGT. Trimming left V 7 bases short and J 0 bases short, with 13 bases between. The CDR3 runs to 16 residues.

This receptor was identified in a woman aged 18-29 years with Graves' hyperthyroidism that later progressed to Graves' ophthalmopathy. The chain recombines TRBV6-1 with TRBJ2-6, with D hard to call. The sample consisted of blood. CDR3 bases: TGTGCCAGCACTCGAGGCATCATCTCTGGGGCCAACGTCCTGACTTTC. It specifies CASTRGIISGANVLTF.